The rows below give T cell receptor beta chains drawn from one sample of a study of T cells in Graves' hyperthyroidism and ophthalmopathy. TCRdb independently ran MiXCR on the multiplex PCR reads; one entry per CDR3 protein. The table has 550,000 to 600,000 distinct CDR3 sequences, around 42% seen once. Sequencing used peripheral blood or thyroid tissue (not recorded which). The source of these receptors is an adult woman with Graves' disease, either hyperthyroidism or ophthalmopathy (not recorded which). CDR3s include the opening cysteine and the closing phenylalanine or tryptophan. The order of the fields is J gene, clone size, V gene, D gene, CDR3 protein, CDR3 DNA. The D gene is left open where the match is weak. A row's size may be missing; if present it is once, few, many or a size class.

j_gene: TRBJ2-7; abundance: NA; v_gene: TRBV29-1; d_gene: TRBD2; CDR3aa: CSLATGGHEQYF; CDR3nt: TGCAGCTTAGCAACGGGGGGGCACGAGCAGTACTTC
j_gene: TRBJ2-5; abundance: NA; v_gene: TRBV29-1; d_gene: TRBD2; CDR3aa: CSVERAWVGLAGTVETQYF; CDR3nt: TGCAGCGTTGAAAGGGCCTGGGTGGGACTAGCGGGGACCGTAGAGACCCAGTACTTC
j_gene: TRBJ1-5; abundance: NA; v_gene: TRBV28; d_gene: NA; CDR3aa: CASSLRFDLMPQHF; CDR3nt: TGTGCCAGCAGTTTACGGTTCGATTTGATGCCCCAGCATTTT
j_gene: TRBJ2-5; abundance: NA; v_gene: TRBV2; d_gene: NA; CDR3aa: CASRRDWNQETQYF; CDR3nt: TGTGCCAGCCGAAGGGACTGGAACCAAGAGACCCAGTACTTC
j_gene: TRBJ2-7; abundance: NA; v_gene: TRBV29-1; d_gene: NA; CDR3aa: CSVLNWTANAEQYF; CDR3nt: TGCAGCGTCCTCAACTGGACAGCCAACGCCGAGCAGTACTTC
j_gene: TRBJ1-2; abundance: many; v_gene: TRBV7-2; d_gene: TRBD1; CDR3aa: CASSLDGTGFYGYTF; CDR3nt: TGTGCCAGCAGCTTAGATGGGACAGGCTTTTATGGCTACACCTTC
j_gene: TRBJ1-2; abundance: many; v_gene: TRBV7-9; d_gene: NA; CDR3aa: CASSLAPGWNYGYTF; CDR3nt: TGTGCCAGCAGCTTAGCGCCGGGGTGGAACTATGGCTACACCTTC
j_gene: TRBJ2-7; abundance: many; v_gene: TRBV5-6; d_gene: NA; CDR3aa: CASSLGLFSYEQYF; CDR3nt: TGTGCCAGCAGCCTGGGACTCTTCTCCTACGAGCAGTACTTC
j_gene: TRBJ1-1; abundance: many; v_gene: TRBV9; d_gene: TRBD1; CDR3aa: CASSVEGANTEAFF; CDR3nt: TGTGCCAGCAGCGTAGAGGGGGCGAACACTGAAGCTTTCTTT
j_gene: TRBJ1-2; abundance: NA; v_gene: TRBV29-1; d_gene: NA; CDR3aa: CSGWAGYTF; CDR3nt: TGCAGCGGGTGGGCGGGCTACACCTTC
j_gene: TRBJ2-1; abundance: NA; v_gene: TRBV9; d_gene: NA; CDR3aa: CANSNEQFF; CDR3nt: TGTGCCAACAGCAATGAGCAGTTCTTC
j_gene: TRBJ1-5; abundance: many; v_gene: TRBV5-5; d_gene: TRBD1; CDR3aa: CASSTTGTGHQPQHF; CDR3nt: TGTGCCAGCAGCACCACCGGGACAGGGCATCAGCCCCAGCATTTT
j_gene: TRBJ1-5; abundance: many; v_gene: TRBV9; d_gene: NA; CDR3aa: CASSVDGGLQPQHF; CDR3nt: TGTGCCAGCAGCGTAGACGGGGGCCTTCAGCCCCAGCATTTT
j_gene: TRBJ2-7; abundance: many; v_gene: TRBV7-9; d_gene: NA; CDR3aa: CASSLGFGSLVVF; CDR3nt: TGTGCCAGCAGCTTAGGTTTCGGGAGTCTGGTTGTCTTC
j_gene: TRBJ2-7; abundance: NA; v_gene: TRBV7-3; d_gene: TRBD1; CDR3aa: CAWRDRVRSYEQYF; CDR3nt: TGTGCCTGGAGGGACAGGGTTCGCTCCTACGAGCAGTACTTC
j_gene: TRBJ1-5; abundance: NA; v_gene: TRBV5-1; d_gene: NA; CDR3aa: CASSLGLGARGQPQHF; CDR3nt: TGCGCCAGCAGCTTGGGATTGGGGGCGCGTGGTCAGCCCCAGCATTTT
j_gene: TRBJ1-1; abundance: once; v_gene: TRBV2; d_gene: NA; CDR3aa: CASSYSPEAFF; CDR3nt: TGTGCCAGCAGTTACTCCCCTGAAGCTTTCTTT
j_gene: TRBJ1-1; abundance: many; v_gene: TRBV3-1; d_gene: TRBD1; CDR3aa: CASSQTGGWSTEAFF; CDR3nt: TGTGCCAGCAGCCAGACAGGGGGTTGGAGCACTGAAGCTTTCTTT
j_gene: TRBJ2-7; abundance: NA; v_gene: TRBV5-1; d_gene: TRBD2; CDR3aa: CACSGTSGSGEQYF; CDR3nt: TGCGCCTGCAGCGGTACTAGCGGGAGCGGTGAGCAGTACTTC
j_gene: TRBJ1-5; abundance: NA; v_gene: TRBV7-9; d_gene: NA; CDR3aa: CASTSSLEDQPQHF; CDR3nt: TGTGCCAGCACCTCGTCCCTGGAGGATCAGCCCCAGCATTTT
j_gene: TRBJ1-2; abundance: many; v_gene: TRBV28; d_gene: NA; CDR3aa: CASRTGVYGYTF; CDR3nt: TGTGCCAGCAGGACAGGCGTCTATGGCTACACCTTC
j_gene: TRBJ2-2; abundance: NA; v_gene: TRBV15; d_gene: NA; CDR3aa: CATSNPTYTGELFF; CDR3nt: TGTGCCACCAGCAACCCGACCTACACCGGGGAGCTGTTTTTT
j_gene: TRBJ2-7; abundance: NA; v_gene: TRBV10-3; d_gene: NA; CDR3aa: CAIRGPGRTLAEQYF; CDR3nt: TGTGCCATCAGGGGCCCAGGGCGCACCCTGGCCGAGCAGTACTTC
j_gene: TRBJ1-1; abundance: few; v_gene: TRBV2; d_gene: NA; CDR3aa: CASSRAENTEAFF; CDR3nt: TGTGCCAGCAGCCGAGCGGAGAACACTGAAGCTTTCTTT
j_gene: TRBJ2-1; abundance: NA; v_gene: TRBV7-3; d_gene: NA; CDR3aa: CAVGGYNEQFF; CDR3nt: TGTGCCGTGGGGGGCTACAATGAGCAGTTCTTC
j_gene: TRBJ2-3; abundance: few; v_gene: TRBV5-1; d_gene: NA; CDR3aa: CASSPWRVDTQYF; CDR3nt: TGCGCCAGCAGCCCTTGGAGAGTAGATACGCAGTATTTT
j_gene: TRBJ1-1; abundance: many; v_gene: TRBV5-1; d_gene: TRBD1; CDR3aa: CASSRSLRDRGRRNTEAFF; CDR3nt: TGCGCCAGCAGCCGATCCCTCCGGGACAGGGGTAGGCGGAACACTGAAGCTTTCTTT
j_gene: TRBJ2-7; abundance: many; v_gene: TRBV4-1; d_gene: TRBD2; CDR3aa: CASSQFTSGGNYEQYF; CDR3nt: TGCGCCAGCAGCCAGTTTACTAGCGGGGGAAACTACGAGCAGTACTTC
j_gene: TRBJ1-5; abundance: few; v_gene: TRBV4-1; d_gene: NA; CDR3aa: CASSQGGYGNQPQHF; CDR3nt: TGCGCCAGCAGCCAGGGTGGCTATGGCAATCAGCCCCAGCATTTT
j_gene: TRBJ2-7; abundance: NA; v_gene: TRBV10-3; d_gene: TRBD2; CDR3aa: CAISRLAGTYEQYF; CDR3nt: TGTGCCATCAGTCGACTAGCGGGAACCTACGAGCAGTACTTC
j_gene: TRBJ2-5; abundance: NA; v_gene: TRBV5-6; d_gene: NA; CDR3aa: CASSLWQGGQETQYF; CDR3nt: TGTGCCAGCAGCTTATGGCAGGGAGGACAAGAGACCCAGTACTTC
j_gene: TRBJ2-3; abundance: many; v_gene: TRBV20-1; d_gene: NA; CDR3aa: CSARGMTSYSTDTQYF; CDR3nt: TGCAGTGCTAGGGGGATGACTAGTTATAGCACAGATACGCAGTATTTT
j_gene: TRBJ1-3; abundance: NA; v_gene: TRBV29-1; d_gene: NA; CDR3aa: CSVGPIGNTIYF; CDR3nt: TGCAGCGTGGGACCAATTGGAAACACCATATATTTT
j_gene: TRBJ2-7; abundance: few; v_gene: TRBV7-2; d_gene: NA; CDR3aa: CASSSGPFLYYEQYF; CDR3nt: TGTGCCAGCAGCTCGGGCCCATTCCTTTACTACGAGCAGTACTTC
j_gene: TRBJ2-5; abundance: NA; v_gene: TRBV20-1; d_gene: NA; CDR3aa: CSARQGRGSQYF; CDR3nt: TGCAGTGCTAGACAGGGTCGGGGGTCCCAGTACTTC
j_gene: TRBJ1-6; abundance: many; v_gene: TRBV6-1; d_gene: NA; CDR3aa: CASIESIHSIYNSPLHF; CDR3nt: TGTGCCAGCATAGAATCCATCCATTCTATCTATAATTCACCCCTCCACTTT
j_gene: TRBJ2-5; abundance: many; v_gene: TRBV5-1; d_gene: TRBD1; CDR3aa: CASSLARDRPWAQYF; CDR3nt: TGCGCCAGCAGCTTGGCCAGGGACAGGCCGTGGGCCCAGTACTTC
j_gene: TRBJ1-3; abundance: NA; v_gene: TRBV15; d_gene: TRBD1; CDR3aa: CATSKDRETGNTIYF; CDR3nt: TGTGCCACCAGCAAAGACAGGGAAACCGGAAACACCATATATTTT
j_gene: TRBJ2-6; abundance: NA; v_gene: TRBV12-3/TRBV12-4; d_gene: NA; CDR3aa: CASSSGPLTF; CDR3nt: TGTGCCAGCAGTTCGGGCCCCCTGACTTTC
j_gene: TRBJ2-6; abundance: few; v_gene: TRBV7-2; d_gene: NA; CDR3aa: CASSLTVIGANVLTF; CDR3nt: TGTGCCAGCAGCTTAACCGTTATTGGGGCCAACGTCCTGACTTTC
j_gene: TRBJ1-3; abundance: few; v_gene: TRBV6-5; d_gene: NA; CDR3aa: CASSEGRSSGNTIYF; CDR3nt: TGTGCCAGCAGTGAGGGACGGAGCTCTGGAAACACCATATATTTT
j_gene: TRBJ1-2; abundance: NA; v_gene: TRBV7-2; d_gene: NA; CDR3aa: CASSSRTGGYTF; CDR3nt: TGTGCCAGCAGCTCCCGGACGGGCGGCTACACCTTC
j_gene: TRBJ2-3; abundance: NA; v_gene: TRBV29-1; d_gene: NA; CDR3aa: CSVERRGPTDTQYF; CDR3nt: TGCAGCGTTGAAAGGAGGGGGCCCACAGATACGCAGTATTTT
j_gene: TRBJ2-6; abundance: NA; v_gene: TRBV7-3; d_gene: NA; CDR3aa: CASSFWVGGGNVLTF; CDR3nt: TGTGCCAGCAGCTTTTGGGTTGGAGGGGGCAACGTCCTGACTTTC
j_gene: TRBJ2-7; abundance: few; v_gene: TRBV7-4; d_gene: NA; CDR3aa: CASSPIEQYF; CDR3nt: TGTGCCAGCAGTCCGATCGAGCAGTACTTC
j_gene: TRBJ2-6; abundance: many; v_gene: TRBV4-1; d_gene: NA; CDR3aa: CASSSHPGANVLTF; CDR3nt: TGCGCCAGCAGCTCCCACCCTGGGGCCAACGTCCTGACTTTC
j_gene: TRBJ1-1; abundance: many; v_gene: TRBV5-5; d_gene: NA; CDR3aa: CASGFEGRTEAFF; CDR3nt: TGTGCCAGCGGGTTCGAGGGGCGCACTGAAGCTTTCTTT
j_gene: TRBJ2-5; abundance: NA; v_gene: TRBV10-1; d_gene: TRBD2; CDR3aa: CATRLAHQGTQYF; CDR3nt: TGCGCCACCAGACTAGCCCACCAAGGGACCCAGTACTTC
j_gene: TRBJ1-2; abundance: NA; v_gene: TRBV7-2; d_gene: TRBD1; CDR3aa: CASSPTGQGEYGYTF; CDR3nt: TGTGCCAGCAGCCCAACGGGACAGGGAGAGTATGGCTACACCTTC
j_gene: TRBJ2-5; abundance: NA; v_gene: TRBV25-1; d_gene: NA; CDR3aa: CATKRVTQYF; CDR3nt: TGTGCCACCAAGAGGGTGACCCAGTACTTC